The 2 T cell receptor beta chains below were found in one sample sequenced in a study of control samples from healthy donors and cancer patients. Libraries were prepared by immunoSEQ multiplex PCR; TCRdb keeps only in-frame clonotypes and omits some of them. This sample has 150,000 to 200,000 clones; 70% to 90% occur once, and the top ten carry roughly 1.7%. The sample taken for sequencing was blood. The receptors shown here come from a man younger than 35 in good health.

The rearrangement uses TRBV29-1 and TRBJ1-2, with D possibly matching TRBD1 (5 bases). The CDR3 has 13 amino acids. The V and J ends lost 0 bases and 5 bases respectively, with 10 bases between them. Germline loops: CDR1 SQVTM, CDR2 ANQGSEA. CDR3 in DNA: TGCAGCGTTGAAGACGGGACTCCGTATGGCTACACCTTC. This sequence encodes CSVEDGTPYGYTF. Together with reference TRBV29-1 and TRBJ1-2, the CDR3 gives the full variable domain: SAVISQKPSRDICQRGTSLTIQCQVDSQVTMMFWYRQQPGQSLTLIATANQGSEATYESGFVIDKFPISRPNLTFSTLTVSNMSPEDSSIYLCSVEDGTPYGYTFGSGTRLTVV.

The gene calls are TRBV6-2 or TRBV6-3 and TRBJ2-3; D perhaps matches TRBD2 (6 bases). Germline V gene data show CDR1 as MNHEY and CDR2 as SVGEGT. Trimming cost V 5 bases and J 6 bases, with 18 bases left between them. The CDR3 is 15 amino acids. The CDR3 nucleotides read TGTGCCAGCAGTGGGAAAGAAGCGGGTCAGGATACGCAGTATTTT. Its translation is CASSGKEAGQDTQYF.